Following are 24 T cell receptor beta chains from one sample sequenced in a study of T cell responses to AZD1222 COVID-19 vaccine. This table comes from immunoSEQ multiplex PCR, and its TCRdb copy is limited to in-frame clones, with some not included. This table holds tens of thousands of clones, roughly 90% found once. The starting material was peripheral blood, obtained on day 0 of AZD1222 vaccination. The source of these receptors is an adult in good health.

The V gene is TRBV18, the J gene TRBJ2-4, with D possibly TRBD1 on 6 matching bases. Germline V gene data show CDR1 as KGHSH and CDR2 as LQKENI. This CDR3 has 15 amino acids. Trimming shortened V by 0 bases and J by 6 bases, and 12 bases separated the two germline ends. This CDR3 is CASSPPSGAINIQYF. CDR3 coding DNA: TGTGCCAGCTCACCACCGTCAGGGGCGATAAACATTCAGTACTTC.

Only one count was recorded for this clone. The chain uses TRBV2 and TRBJ1-2, with TRBD1 matching 7 bases. Germline V CDR1 and CDR2: SNHLY, FYNNEI. The CDR3 sequence is 15 residues long. The V gene end was trimmed by 3 bases and the J gene end by 6 bases; junction bases not matched to a gene: 10. CDR3 bases: TGTGCCAGCAGTGATACCCCCGGGACAGTCAATGGCTACACCTTC. It encodes CASSDTPGTVNGYTF.

The chain combines TRBV7-6 with TRBJ2-4, with 12 bases lining up with TRBD2. The germline gives CDR1 SGHVS, CDR2 FNYEAQ. The CDR3 has 15 residues. V shed 5 bases, J shed 8 bases, and the junction held 7 bases outside the gene matches. As DNA, the CDR3 is TGTGCCAGCAGCCCTAGCGGGAGGGCCGCGGACATTCAGTACTTC. It is translated as CASSPSGRAADIQYF.

J is TRBJ2-7 and V is TRBV7-9, with TRBD1 identical over 8 bases. The V gene's germline CDR1 is SEHNR and CDR2 FQNEAQ (reference sequence). V trimming: 5 bases; J trimming: 5 bases; junction bases outside the gene matches: 8. The CDR3 totals 14 residues. In nucleotides, the CDR3 is TGTGCCAGCAGCCCCCCACAGGGGGTAAACGAGCAGTACTTC. Amino acids: CASSPPQGVNEQYF.

V is TRBV4-1 and J is TRBJ2-2; D gene uncertain. Trimming removed 1 base at V and 0 bases at J, with 9 bases between. Looked up from germline, CDR1 is MGHRA and CDR2 is YSYEKL. The CDR3 runs to 16 residues. CDR3 loop: CASSQGGFANTGELFF. For the CDR3, the DNA is TGCGCCAGCAGCCAAGGCGGATTCGCGAACACCGGGGAGCTGTTTTTT.

The chain carries TRBV6-4 and TRBJ2-7; 8 nucleotides agree with TRBD2. CDR3 size: 13 residues. J was trimmed by 5 bases and V by 10 bases; bases with no gene match: 10. The germline V gene has CDR1 MRHNA and CDR2 SNTAGT. The CDR3 here is CANNPGGPHEQYF. The CDR3 DNA sequence: TGTGCCAACAACCCGGGAGGGCCCCACGAGCAGTACTTC.

The J gene is TRBJ2-2, the V gene TRBV30; D is uncertain. The CDR3 is 14 amino acids. Trimming shortened V by 0 bases and J by 4 bases, and 9 bases separated the two germline ends. Looked up from germline, CDR1 is GTSNPN and CDR2 is SVGIG (reference sequence). CDR3 residues: CAWSVLGITGELFF. In nucleotides, the CDR3 is TGTGCCTGGAGTGTACTCGGAATCACCGGGGAGCTGTTTTTT.

The V and J genes are TRBV3-1 (or the pseudogene TRBV3-2) and TRBJ1-1; D unresolved. This CDR3 contains 18 residues. Trimming removed 4 bases at V and 4 bases at J, with 25 bases between. The germline CDR1 and CDR2 sequences are LGHDT and YNNKEL (reference sequence). Here the CDR3 reads CASSRKIPTLGFGTEAFF. CDR3 nucleotides: TGTGCCAGCAGCCGTAAAATCCCCACGTTAGGGTTTGGCACTGAAGCTTTCTTT.

CDR3 in DNA: TGCGCCAGCAGCTTGGACCAGGGGAGAGGCGGCTACACCTTC. Amino acid sequence: CASSLDQGRGGYTF. The V call is TRBV5-1, the J call TRBJ1-2; a possible D gene is TRBD1 (6 bases). This CDR3 has 14 residues. Germline CDR1 reads SGHRS; CDR2 reads YFSETQ. Trimming took 0 bases from V and 8 from J, leaving 14 bases between them.

CDR3 sequence (DNA): TGTGCCAGTAGCCAATTACAGGGCCTCCAAGAGACCCAGTACTTC. Translating gives CASSQLQGLQETQYF. V and J are TRBV19 and TRBJ2-5; D may be TRBD1 (6 bases). V was trimmed by 6 bases and J by 1 base, leaving 15 bases between them. The CDR3 spans 15 residues. Germline V gene data show CDR1 as LNHDA and CDR2 as SQIVND (reference sequence).

The rearrangement uses TRBV5-1 and TRBJ2-7; D is possibly TRBD2 (6 bases). CDR1 SGHRS and CDR2 YFSETQ come from the germline V gene. The CDR3 totals 15 residues. The V and J ends lost 4 bases and 1 base respectively, with 15 bases between them. The CDR3 nucleotides are TGCGCCAGCAGCCCCGTCGGTAGCGGATCCTACGAGCAGTACTTC. It encodes CASSPVGSGSYEQYF.

CDR3 in DNA: TGCGCCAGCAGCGAGTATCAGGGTCGTGGTAATGGCTACACCTTC. This gives the protein CASSEYQGRGNGYTF. The V call is TRBV5-1, the J call TRBJ1-2; D possibly corresponds to TRBD1 (5 bases). Between the trimmed V and J ends, which lost 4 bases and 6 bases, there was a span of 19 bases. Germline lookup yields CDR1 SGHRS and CDR2 YFSETQ. The CDR3 is 15 residues long. Full variable domain (rest looked up from reference TRBV5-1 and TRBJ1-2): KAGVTQTPRYLIKTRGQQVTLSCSPISGHRSVSWYQQTPGQGLQFLFEYFSETQRNKGNFPGRFSGRQFSNSRSEMNVSTLELGDSALYLCASSEYQGRGNGYTFGSGTRLTVV.

The chain links TRBV3-1 (or the pseudogene TRBV3-2) to TRBJ1-5; perhaps TRBD1 as D (6 bases). V lost 6 bases to trimming and J lost 7 bases, with 16 bases between them. The CDR3 is made up of 14 amino acids. In germline, CDR1 is LGHDT, CDR2 YNNKEL (reference sequence). Here the CDR3 reads CASSDTGHVQPQHF. The CDR3 region has the DNA TGTGCCAGCAGTGATACAGGGCATGTGCAGCCCCAGCATTTT.

The chain has TRBV5-1 and TRBJ2-3; 11 positions agree with TRBD2. This CDR3 spans 15 amino acids. V shed 1 base and J 5 bases; nucleotides not matched to a gene: 3. From germline, CDR1 is SGHRS and CDR2 YFSETQ. The DNA of the CDR3 is TGCGCCAGCAGCTTGACTAGCGGGAGTGTAGATACGCAGTATTTT. The encoded protein is CASSLTSGSVDTQYF.

This sequence joins TRBV3-1 (or the pseudogene TRBV3-2) and TRBJ2-2; the D is unclear. Trimming removed 2 bases at V and 0 bases at J, with 13 bases between. Germline V lookup: CDR1 LGHDT, CDR2 YNNKEL (reference sequence). This CDR3 has 17 amino acids. The CDR3: CASSQFTAIANTGELFF. In DNA, the CDR3 is TGTGCCAGCAGCCAATTCACTGCTATCGCGAACACCGGGGAGCTGTTTTTT.

The V call is TRBV27, the J call TRBJ1-5; tentative D call: TRBD1 (6 bases). V was pared by 7 bases and J by 0 bases, with 13 bases between. Germline lookup yields CDR1 MNHEY and CDR2 SMNVEV (reference sequence). CDR3 length: 15 residues. CDR3 DNA: TGTGCCAGCAATTTCAGGGGCTATAGCAATCAGCCCCAGCATTTT. It is translated as CASNFRGYSNQPQHF.

V and J are TRBV9 and TRBJ2-7, with D maybe TRBD1 (5 bases). Deletions cut 1 base from V and 1 base from J, with 15 bases between. Germline V gene sequence: CDR1 SGDLS, CDR2 YYNGEE. This CDR3 is 16 amino acids long. The CDR3 region is CASSVSAGPGSYEQYF. The DNA for the CDR3 is TGTGCCAGCAGCGTATCGGCAGGGCCAGGGTCCTACGAGCAGTACTTC. Full variable domain (remainder filled in from reference TRBV9 and TRBJ2-7): DSGVTQTPKHLITATGQRVTLRCSPRSGDLSVYWYQQSLDQGLQFLIQYYNGEERAKGNILERFSAQQFPDLHSELNLSSLELGDSALYFCASSVSAGPGSYEQYFGPGTRLTVT.

This chain links TRBV5-1 with TRBJ1-1; 7 nucleotides agree with TRBD1. J was trimmed by 4 bases and V by 3 bases; bases with no gene match: 6. This CDR3 region has 14 residues. Germline V lookup: CDR1 SGHRS, CDR2 YFSETQ. This CDR3 reads CASSSGTAGTEAFF. The DNA for the CDR3 is TGCGCCAGCAGCTCCGGGACAGCCGGCACTGAAGCTTTCTTT.

This chain uses TRBV7-9 with TRBJ2-2; unclear D gene. CDR3 length equals 14 residues. The germline V gene encodes CDR1 SEHNR and CDR2 FQNEAQ (reference sequence). The V gene lost 3 bases and the J gene lost 3 bases, with 8 bases spanning the gap. CDR3 sequence: CASSFRFDTGELFF. The CDR3 DNA follows: TGTGCCAGCAGCTTCCGCTTCGACACCGGGGAGCTGTTTTTT.

The chain employs TRBV6-1 and TRBJ1-3; D is unclear. Trimming took off 2 bases at V and 7 bases at J, with 21 bases between the two ends. This CDR3 is built from 17 residues. The germline gives CDR1 MNHNS, CDR2 SASEGT. The DNA of the CDR3 is TGTGCCAGCAGTGAATCGGCAGGCTCTAAATTTGGGAACACCATATATTTT. Protein: CASSESAGSKFGNTIYF.

The V and J genes are TRBV10-1 and TRBJ1-1; D possibly corresponds to TRBD1 (5 bases). Trimming cost V 0 bases and J 0 bases, with 17 bases left between them. Germline values: CDR1 WNHNN, CDR2 SYGVQD (reference sequence). The CDR3 has 18 amino acids. CDR3 protein: CASSESRGALSMNTEAFF. As DNA, the CDR3 is TGCGCCAGCAGTGAGTCTCGAGGGGCCCTATCCATGAACACTGAAGCTTTCTTT.

This rearrangement joins TRBV9 to TRBJ1-5, with no clear D. Germline V gene sequence: CDR1 SGDLS, CDR2 YYNGEE. Trimming took off 0 bases at V and 4 bases at J, with 11 bases between the two ends. This CDR3 has 15 residues. The CDR3 coding sequence is TGTGCCAGCAGCGTAGGAGGGTCCGAAAATCAGCCCCAGCATTTT. It is translated as CASSVGGSENQPQHF.

The V call is TRBV5-4, the J call TRBJ2-1; 9 bases align to TRBD2. J lost 4 bases, V lost 3 bases, and 5 bases had no gene match. This CDR3 contains 15 residues. Per the germline V gene, CDR1 is SGHNT and CDR2 is YYREEE (reference sequence). For the CDR3, the DNA is TGTGCCAGCAGCTCCGGACTAGCGCAGTACAATGAGCAGTTCTTC. The encoded protein is CASSSGLAQYNEQFF.

The rearrangement joins TRBV4-1 to TRBJ1-2; 7 bases are a match to TRBD1. In germline, CDR1 is MGHRA, CDR2 YSYEKL. The CDR3 extends over 19 amino acids. V trimming: 0 bases; J trimming: 2 bases; junction bases outside the gene matches: 15. CDR3 sequence (DNA): TGCGCCAGCAGCCAAGATGATGGGGACAGTCACGGCGGGAACTATGGCTACACCTTC. It encodes CASSQDDGDSHGGNYGYTF.